The source of this T cell receptor beta chain is a study of technical replicates of blood from a handful of donors. Sequenced by immunoSEQ multiplex PCR; TCRdb stores in-frame clones only, minus some. The data show tens of thousands of clones, 90% to 95% seen once. The CDR3 runs to 15 residues. The germline CDR1 and CDR2 sequences are MRHNA and SNTAGT. V gave up 5 bases and J gave up 2 bases; unmatched junction bases: 5. The receptor was isolated from a human donor in good health. The material sequenced was T cells isolated from PBMCs. This sequence joins TRBV6-4 and TRBJ2-7; 11 nucleotides align to TRBD2. CDR3 sequence (DNA): TGTGCCAGCAGTAGAGGACTAGCGGGTGCCTACGAGCAGTACTTC. Protein sequence: CASSRGLAGAYEQYF.